This TCR beta chain was retrieved from a study of shared clonotypes between healthy human individuals (dated by TCRdb to 2019 to 2021). Some background on the complete study: A few men and two women, aged 18 to 49 years, made up the cohort. Per donor, three plates each were used for CD4 naive and CD4 memory, two for CD8 naive, and one for CD8 memory. Blood TCR repertoires of a handful of healthy adults were deeply sequenced to estimate repertoire size and the extent of clonotype sharing between individuals. To increase sequencing depth and limit assay-specific biases, TCR repertoire library preparation and sequencing were carried out by different laboratories using diverse techniques. Per donor, leukapheresis produced somewhere between about 0.9 and 9.5 billion PBMCs.

CD8 naive samples consisted of CD45RO-negative cells that were positively selected for CCR7, yielding a CD45RA+CCR7+ population without TemRA cells. Healthy HIV-negative adults with no recently reported acute infections or vaccinations were included as donors. Every donor was a Caucasian adult residing in Nashville, Tennessee, USA. After blood collection by leukapheresis, PBMCs were isolated using Ficoll-Histopaque density gradient centrifugation and then cryopreserved in the vapor phase of liquid nitrogen. Analytical flow cytometry was used to check the purity and quantity of every magnetically sorted T cell population. Each sorted fraction had its genomic DNA isolated and then quantified by UV absorbance on a Nanodrop 2000c. The full study reports these points: The genetic and exposure-history diversity represented was limited by the small number of donors. Compared with non-shared clonotypes, clonotypes shared by all four sorted-subset donors had higher generation probabilities. Rarefaction of sorted-subset datasets indicated incomplete sequencing despite the large sequencing depth. Naive subsets generally had larger estimated clonotype richness than memory subsets did. Roughly 5% of naive CD4, 3.5% of naive CD8, approximately 2.2% of memory CD4, and roughly 0.4% of memory CD8 clonotypes were shared across four donors. Sampling was restricted to blood, and TCR repertoires in tissues likely differ from the TCR repertoires found in blood. Pairwise subsampling indicated that sequencing depth was expected to affect the degree of clonotype sharing among donors.

V and J are truncated by 0 bases and 6 bases respectively, leaving an intervening sequence of 15 bases. From the germline V gene, CDR1 is LGHNA and CDR2 is YSLEER. The CDR3 goes from the cysteine to the phenylalanine over 16 residues. The only DNA kept is the CDR3, 48 bases in frame from the first base. For this clone: This receptor's antigen is unknown. The sample holds no much larger clone one base away, and base qualities are not on file.

TCR CDR3 regions were amplified from genomic DNA by multiplex PCR using the deep immunoSEQ assay. Extracted genomic DNA from each cell subset was spread evenly across all wells of several immunoSEQ 96-well plates, with each plate serving as a replicate. For sorted subsets, each replicate PCR was loaded with about 0.2 ug genomic DNA, equivalent to some 27,000 T cell genomes. Purified libraries were quantified with a Qubit 3.0 fluorometer, sized on a Bioanalyzer 2100, and re-quantified with the KAPA Library Quantification kit. A separate single-read 150-cycle Illumina NextSeq 550 flow cell was used to sequence each immunoSEQ 96-well plate. The authors' analysis ran thus. Because the immunoSEQ output included only junctional sequences and no quality scores, the filtering could not be the same as the filtering used for full-length reads. To assign V/J genes and CDR3, sequences were annotated against IMGT germline references using PyIR, a Python wrapper for IgBLAST v1.9. Reads were removed for weak V/J assignments (E-value above 1e-6), missing CDR3, stop codons, out-of-frame junctions, or ambiguous translated residues. V3J clonotypes were defined by identical inferred V gene, J gene, and CDR3 amino acid sequence. The percentage overlap between two repertoires was calculated by dividing the number of shared unique clonotypes by the size of the smaller repertoire. Three approaches were used to assess repertoire richness: RTK rarefaction, the Chao1 estimator, and Recon v2.1 estimates of unobserved clonotypes. Generation probabilities were computed with OLGA for all TCRbeta clonotypes obtained by the gDNA method from four donors. The source is immuneACCESS, and TCRdb retained only in-frame sequences with V and J called. Part of the clones is not carried over; for the studies checked, unresolved V genes explain less than half of this, and the remainder is unexplained. V, J and clone size are those of that table, while D and trimming were read from the DNA. This sample holds about 2.1 million clones; around 95% were observed only once. Clones ranked in the top ten supply about 1.7% of the sample.

The sequence derives from a man younger than 30 in good health. Some clones in this sample may be carry-over from other donors' samples. The sample was naive CD8+ T cells from PBMCs. The label giving this sample's cell subset or site can be read as: CD45RA+CCR7+. The chain is assembled from TRBV4-3 and TRBJ2-1, and possibly TRBD2, on 5 matching bases. The CDR3 reads as follows: CASSQDWVGAANEQFF. The sequence in DNA is TGCGCCAGCAGCCAAGATTGGGTGGGAGCGGCCAATGAGCAGTTCTTC.